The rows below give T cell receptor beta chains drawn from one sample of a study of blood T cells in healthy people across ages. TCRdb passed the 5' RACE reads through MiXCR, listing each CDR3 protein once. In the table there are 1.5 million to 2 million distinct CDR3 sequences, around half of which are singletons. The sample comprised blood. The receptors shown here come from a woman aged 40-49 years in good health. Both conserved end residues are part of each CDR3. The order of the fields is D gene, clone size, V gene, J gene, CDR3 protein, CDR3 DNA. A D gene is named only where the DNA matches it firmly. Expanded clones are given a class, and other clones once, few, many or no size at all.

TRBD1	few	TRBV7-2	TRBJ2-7	CASNYPGQEGPPYEQYF	TGTGCCAGCAACTACCCGGGACAGGAAGGACCCCCGTACGAGCAGTACTTC
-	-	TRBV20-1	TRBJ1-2	CSASLLGSYTF	TGCAGTGCTAGTTTACTCGGGAGCTACACCTTC
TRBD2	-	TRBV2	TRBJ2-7	CASRASGGLSYEQYF	TGTGCCAGCAGGGCTAGCGGGGGCCTTTCCTACGAGCAGTACTTC
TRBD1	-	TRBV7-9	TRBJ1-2	CASSLRETGSNYGYTF	TGTGCCAGCAGCTTAAGGGAGACAGGGTCGAACTATGGCTACACCTTC
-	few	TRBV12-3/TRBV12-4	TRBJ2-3	CASRKNADTQYF	TGTGCCAGCAGGAAGAATGCGGATACGCAGTATTTT
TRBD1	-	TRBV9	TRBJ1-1	CASSVESGQGAFF	TGCGCCAGCAGCGTAGAATCGGGACAGGGGGCTTTCTTT
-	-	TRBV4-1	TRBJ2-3	CASSQSGSSLAQYF	TGCGCCAGCAGCCAGTCAGGTTCTAGTCTCGCGCAGTATTTT
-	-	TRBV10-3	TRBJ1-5	CAIRRQEGQPQHF	TGTGCCATCAGGCGGCAGGAGGGACAGCCCCAGCATTTT
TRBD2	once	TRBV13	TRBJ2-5	CASSLGRGGYSYGQYF	TGTGCCAGCAGCTTAGGCCGCGGGGGTTACTCCTACGGGCAGTACTTC
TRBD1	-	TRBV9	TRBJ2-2	CASSARDRGLTGELFF	TGTGCCAGCAGCGCTAGGGACAGGGGGCTCACCGGGGAGCTGTTTTTT
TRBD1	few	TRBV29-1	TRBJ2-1	CSVDGTGVNEQFF	TGCAGCGTTGATGGGACAGGGGTGAATGAGCAGTTCTTC
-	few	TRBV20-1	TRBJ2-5	CSASSTATSETQYF	TGCAGTGCTTCGTCGACAGCCACATCAGAGACCCAGTACTTC
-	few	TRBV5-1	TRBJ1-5	CASSLDGGRQPQHF	TGCGCCAGCAGCTTGGATGGGGGTCGCCAGCCCCAGCATTTT
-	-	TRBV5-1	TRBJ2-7	CASSPSSYSYEQYF	TGCGCCAGCAGCCCGAGCAGTTACTCCTACGAGCAGTACTTC